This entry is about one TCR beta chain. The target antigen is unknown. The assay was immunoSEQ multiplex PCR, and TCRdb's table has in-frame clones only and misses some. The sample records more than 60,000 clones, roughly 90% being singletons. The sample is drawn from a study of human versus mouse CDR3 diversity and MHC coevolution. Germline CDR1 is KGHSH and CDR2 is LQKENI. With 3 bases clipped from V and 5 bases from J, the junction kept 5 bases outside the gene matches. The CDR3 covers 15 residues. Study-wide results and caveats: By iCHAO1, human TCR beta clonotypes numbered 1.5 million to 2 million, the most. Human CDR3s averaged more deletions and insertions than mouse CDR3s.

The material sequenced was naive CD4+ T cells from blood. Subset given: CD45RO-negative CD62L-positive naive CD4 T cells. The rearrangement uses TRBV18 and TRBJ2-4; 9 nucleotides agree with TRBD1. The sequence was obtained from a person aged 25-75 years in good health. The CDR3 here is CASSPPGTGQNIQYF. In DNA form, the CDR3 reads TGTGCCAGCTCACCTCCCGGGACAGGGCAAAACATTCAGTACTTC.